These 5 T cell receptor beta chains came from one sample sequenced in a study of T cells in Graves' hyperthyroidism and ophthalmopathy. Regions amplified from RNA transcripts were the TCR beta CDR3 regions. The HTBI primer set was used in a first-round RT-PCR of the TCR CDR3. TCRdb called the multiplex PCR reads again in MiXCR, with one record for every CDR3 protein. The sample includes 300,000 to 450,000 distinct CDR3 sequences, under 15% of them seen just once. The material sequenced was blood. The receptors shown here come from a woman in her thirties with Graves' hyperthyroidism.

This chain joins TRBV10-3 and TRBJ2-3; 11 bases align to TRBD1. The CDR3 spans 15 residues. CDR1 is ENHRY, CDR2 SYGVKD, per germline. Losses at the gene ends were 8 bases for V and 4 bases for J; bases not matched to a gene: 8. In DNA, the CDR3 is TGTGCCATCTGCCGGACAGGGGGCGTTCCAGATACGCAGTATTTT. This encodes CAICRTGGVPDTQYF.

This clonotype was seen more than once but under ten times. V usage is TRBV27 and J usage is TRBJ1-6; 7 nucleotides agree with TRBD1. The germline V gene encodes CDR1 MNHEY and CDR2 SMNVEV (reference sequence). This CDR3 has 15 residues. The junction had 6 bases not matched to a gene; V was cut back by 0 bases and J by 10 bases. The CDR3 spells CASSLSYRGGSPLHF. CDR3 DNA: TGTGCCAGCAGTTTATCTTACAGGGGCGGCTCACCCCTCCACTTT.

This clonotype was counted between two and nine times. This could be a read error, since a much larger clone is one nucleotide away. The V and J genes are TRBV7-3 and TRBJ2-7; 7 bases line up with TRBD1. The CDR3 totals 15 residues. CDR1 is SGHTA, CDR2 FQGTGA, per germline. The CDR3 loop is CASSLTPGQQYEQCF. The CDR3 DNA sequence: TGTGCCAGCAGCCTCACGCCGGGACAGCAATACGAGCAGTGCTTC.

This clonotype was found a few times. This chain uses TRBV3-1 with TRBJ2-1; 7 nucleotides match TRBD2. This CDR3 is 18 amino acids long. With 3 bases clipped from V and 0 bases from J, the junction kept 11 bases outside the gene matches. Germline V gives CDR1 LGHDT, CDR2 YNNKEL (reference sequence). CDR3 DNA: TGTGCCAGCAGCCAGAGGCAGGGAGGGTTAAGCTCCTACAATGAGCAGTTCTTC. Translation gives CASSQRQGGLSSYNEQFF.

This clonotype has ten or more counts. The V call is TRBV20-1, the J call TRBJ2-5, with 9 bases identical to TRBD1. V lost 5 bases and J lost 5; bases outside the gene matches: 15. The CDR3 sequence is 16 residues long. CDR1 is DFQATT, CDR2 SNEGSKA, per germline (reference sequence). This CDR3 is CSAPIYLQGARETQYF. The CDR3 DNA reads TGCAGTGCTCCTATTTACCTACAGGGGGCGCGGGAGACCCAGTACTTC.